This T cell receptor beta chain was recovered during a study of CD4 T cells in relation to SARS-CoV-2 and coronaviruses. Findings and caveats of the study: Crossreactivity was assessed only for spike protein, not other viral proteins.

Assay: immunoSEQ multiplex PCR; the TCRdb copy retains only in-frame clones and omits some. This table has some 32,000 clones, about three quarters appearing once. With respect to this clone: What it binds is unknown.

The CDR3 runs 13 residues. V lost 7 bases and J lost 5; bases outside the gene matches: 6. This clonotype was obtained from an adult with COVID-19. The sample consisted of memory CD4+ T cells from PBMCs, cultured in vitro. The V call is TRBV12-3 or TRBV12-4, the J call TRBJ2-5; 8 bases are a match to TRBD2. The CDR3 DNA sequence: TGTGCCAGCACCCGACGGGGGGGGGAGACCCAGTACTTC. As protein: CASTRRGGETQYF.